Following are 16 T cell receptor beta chains from one sample sequenced in a study of regulatory T cells in long-lasting Graves disease (dated by TCRdb to about 2021). Library prep was done by multiplex PCR. The data were produced on an Illumina HiSeq 4000. To build TCR beta libraries, CDR3 regions were amplified by Arm-PCR using iRepertoire HTBI primers. Using fastp at Q25 and MiXCR, TCRdb reprocessed the public reads and kept productive beta chains. All rows with the same CDR3 protein become a single entry with the most common DNA and genes. For this sample the table gives a few hundred thousand distinct CDR3 sequences, of which about a quarter were detected only once. The ten largest clones capture about a quarter of the sample. The time point label, as the study defines it: persistent/refractory GD, antithyroid drugs over 5 years with positive TRAb. For both TCR sequencing and RNA sequencing, RNA was extracted from PBMCs using TRIzol.

The sample consisted of peripheral blood mononuclear cells (PBMCs), taken when the disease was refractory, from a patient treated with antithyroid drugs. The source is a female donor with Graves disease.

This clonotype was observed a few times. The chain has TRBV27 and TRBJ2-7, with TRBD1 matching over 9 bases. Germline V gene data show CDR1 as MNHEY and CDR2 as SMNVEV (reference sequence). The V and J ends lost 5 bases and 5 bases, in that order; junction bases with no gene match: 10. The CDR3 loop spans 15 amino acids. In DNA form, the CDR3 reads TGTGCCAGCAGTCTCCGGGACAGGGCCATCCACGAGCAGTACTTC. The encoded protein is CASSLRDRAIHEQYF.

Of note for this clonotype: This may be a read error: a much more frequent sequence differs by one nucleotide. The chain links TRBV28 to TRBJ2-7, with 11 bases fitting TRBD1. Trimming cost V 3 bases and J 6 bases; bases outside gene matches: 1. The CDR3 runs 13 residues. CDR1 is MDHEN and CDR2 is SYDVKM in the germline V gene. The CDR3 spells CASSLGTGGEQYF. The CDR3 DNA sequence: TGTGCCAGCAGTTTGGGGACAGGGGGCGAGCAGTACTTC.

This clonotype came up a few times. A read error is possible here, since a much larger clone lies one base away. The V and J genes are TRBV28 and TRBJ2-5, with 12 bases matching TRBD2. CDR1 MDHEN and CDR2 SYDVKM come from the germline V gene. The CDR3 contains 17 residues. The CDR3 coding sequence is TGTGCCGGCAGTCACTGGACTAGCGGGAAAGTGCAAGAGACCCAGTACTTC. Translating gives CAGSHWTSGKVQETQYF.

The CDR3 loop reads CASSLEGSSNSPLHF. DNA for the CDR3: TGCGCCAGCAGCTTGGAGGGCAGTTCCAATTCACCCCTCCACTTT. The chain combines TRBV5-1 with TRBJ1-6; no firm D call. The V end was cut by 0 bases, the J end by 7 bases, with 11 bases between. This CDR3 has 15 amino acids. The V gene's germline CDR1 is SGHRS and CDR2 YFSETQ.

The rearrangement links TRBV5-6 to TRBJ1-1, with D unclear. Trimming removed 0 bases from V and 6 bases from J, with 9 bases in between. The CDR3 is 13 residues long. The germline gives CDR1 SGHDT, CDR2 YYEEEE. CDR3 amino acids: CASSLEGLAEAFF. CDR3 sequence (DNA): TGTGCCAGCAGCTTGGAGGGTCTGGCTGAAGCTTTCTTT.

This clonotype was counted at least ten times. This chain links TRBV5-1 with TRBJ2-2; the D gene is possibly TRBD1 (6 bases). Germline values: CDR1 SGHRS, CDR2 YFSETQ. V dropped 1 base and J dropped 0 bases, with 10 bases sitting between them. The CDR3 contains 16 residues. The CDR3 loop reads CASSLSGEPNTGELFF. The CDR3 DNA reads TGCGCCAGCAGCTTGTCAGGGGAGCCGAACACCGGGGAGCTGTTTTTT.

The sample holds a few counts of this clonotype. This chain connects TRBV6-5 to TRBJ1-2; maybe TRBD1 (6 bases). This CDR3 has 15 amino acids. Trimming stripped 2 bases from V and 8 bases from J, with 18 bases between. CDR1 and CDR2 (germline): MNHEY, SVGAGI. CDR3 residues: CASSYGYNREGGYTF. In nucleotides, the CDR3 is TGTGCCAGCAGTTACGGGTATAACAGGGAAGGAGGCTACACCTTC.

This sequence joins TRBV12-3 or TRBV12-4 and TRBJ2-1; possibly TRBD2 for D (6 bases). This CDR3 is built from 15 residues. The V end lost 7 bases, the J end lost 7 bases, and 20 bases lay between the germline ends. The CDR3: CASKFKRADENEQFF. CDR3 DNA sequence: TGTGCCAGCAAATTTAAGCGGGCGGACGAGAATGAGCAGTTCTTC.

This clonotype has a count of ten or more. The CDR3 nucleotides read TGTGCCAGCACCGACAGGGTCGAGCAGTACTTC. It translates to CASTDRVEQYF. V gene TRBV28 combines with J gene TRBJ2-7, with TRBD1 matching 7 bases. CDR3 size: 11 residues. Germline V gene lookup returns CDR1 MDHEN and CDR2 SYDVKM. V was clipped by 7 bases and J by 6 bases; unmatched bases: 3.

The chain links TRBV29-1 to TRBJ1-5, with 9 positions matching TRBD1. The J call may be faulty, since TRBJ2-3 better matches the DNA end. Germline V lookup: CDR1 SQVTM, CDR2 ANQGSEA. The CDR3 runs to 14 residues. The CDR3 loop is CSVVLTGGSQPQYF. The DNA for the CDR3 is TGCAGCGTTGTACTAACAGGGGGCAGTCAGCCCCAGTATTTT.

The chain employs TRBV5-6 and TRBJ1-1, with TRBD1 matching over 8 bases. Germline V gene data show CDR1 as SGHDT and CDR2 as YYEEEE. V shed 2 bases and J 5 bases; nucleotides not matched to a gene: 14. The CDR3 runs 17 residues. CDR3 DNA: TGTGCCAGCAGCTTTACCGGGACAGGCCTCAGGGGGACTGAAGCTTTCTTT. Translating it yields CASSFTGTGLRGTEAFF.

At least ten counts were recorded for this clonotype. The J gene is TRBJ1-3, the V gene TRBV28; TRBD1 might be the D (6 bases). The CDR3 runs to 15 residues. The V and J ends lost 5 bases and 3 bases respectively, with 14 bases between them. Germline V gene lookup returns CDR1 MDHEN and CDR2 SYDVKM. The CDR3 region is CASSPRGPSGNTIYF. CDR3 nucleotides: TGTGCCAGCAGTCCCAGGGGCCCTAGTGGAAACACCATATATTTT.

This clonotype was counted many times. In DNA form, the CDR3 reads TGTGCCAGCAGGAGGGGACAGTACCAAGAGACCCAGTACTTC. Its protein product is CASRRGQYQETQYF. The chain recombines TRBV2 with TRBJ2-5; 7 nucleotides agree with TRBD1. Germline lookup yields CDR1 SNHLY and CDR2 FYNNEI. With V trimmed by 6 bases and J by 0 bases, 4 bases remained unmatched. The CDR3 sequence is 14 residues long.

In its sample, this clonotype was seen a few times. The chain employs TRBV6-1 and TRBJ2-7; TRBD1 aligns across 8 bases. The germline V gene encodes CDR1 MNHNS and CDR2 SASEGT. The ends lost 6 bases at V and 13 bases at J; junction bases unmatched: 14. The CDR3 is 13 amino acids. CDR3 sequence reads: CASSQRQGWEPYF. The CDR3 DNA sequence: TGTGCCAGCAGCCAACGACAGGGGTGGGAGCCTTACTTC.

This clonotype was detected ten times or more. The V call is TRBV4-3, the J call TRBJ2-5; 7 bases agree with TRBD2. Trimming took 4 bases from V and 7 from J; bases not matched to a gene: 6. This CDR3 contains 13 residues. The V gene's germline CDR1 is LGHNA and CDR2 YSLEER. The chain's CDR3 is CASSPGLEATQYF. As DNA, the CDR3 is TGCGCCAGCAGCCCAGGACTAGAGGCGACCCAGTACTTC.

This rearrangement joins TRBV5-1 to TRBJ2-3; 8 bases align to TRBD2. Trimming removed 4 bases from V and 4 bases from J; junction bases left unmatched: 8. This CDR3 is built from 15 residues. Germline assignment: CDR1 SGHRS and CDR2 YFSETQ. This CDR3 is CASSTAGEMADTQYF. The CDR3 DNA is TGCGCCAGCAGCACAGCGGGAGAGATGGCAGATACGCAGTATTTT.